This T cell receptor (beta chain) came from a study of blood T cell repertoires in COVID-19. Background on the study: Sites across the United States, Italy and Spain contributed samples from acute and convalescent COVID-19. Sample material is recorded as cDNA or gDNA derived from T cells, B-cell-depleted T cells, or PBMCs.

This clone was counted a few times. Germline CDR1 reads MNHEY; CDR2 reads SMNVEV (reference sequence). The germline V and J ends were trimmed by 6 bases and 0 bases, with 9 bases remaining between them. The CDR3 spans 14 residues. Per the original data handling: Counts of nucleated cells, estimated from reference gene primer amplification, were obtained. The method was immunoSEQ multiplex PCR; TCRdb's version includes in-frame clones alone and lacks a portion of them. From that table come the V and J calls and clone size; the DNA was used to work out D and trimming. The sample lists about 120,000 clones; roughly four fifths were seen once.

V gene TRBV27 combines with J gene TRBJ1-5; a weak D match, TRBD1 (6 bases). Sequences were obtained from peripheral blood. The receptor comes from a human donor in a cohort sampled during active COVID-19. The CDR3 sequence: CASRRGNSNQPQHF. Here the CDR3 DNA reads TGTGCCAGCAGGAGGGGGAATAGCAATCAGCCCCAGCATTTT.